This TCR beta chain was identified in a study of blood T cell repertoires in COVID-19. The CDR3 extends over 13 amino acids. V lost 10 bases, J lost 3 bases, and 9 bases stayed unmatched. Germline V gene data show CDR1 as MDHEN and CDR2 as SYDVKM. TCRdb's copy holds only in-frame clones and misses some; the assay was immunoSEQ multiplex PCR. This sample has 30,000 to 50,000 clones, with over 70% found just once. This receptor was identified in a man in his forties or fifties with active or convalescent COVID-19. The sample comprised peripheral blood. The chain joins TRBV28 to TRBJ2-7, with TRBD2 matching 7 bases. Here the CDR3 DNA reads TGTGCCACCATCGTGGGCGGGAGCTACGAGCAGTACTTC. This codes for CATIVGGSYEQYF.